This T cell receptor (beta chain) comes out of a study of T cells expressing NK-cell markers. The CDR3 length is 15 residues. CDR1 and CDR2 from the germline V gene are SGHRS and YFSETQ. About this clonotype itself: Antigen: not known.

The study, taken as a whole, reports: The dominant NKG2C+ clonotypes represented roughly 1.0-7.5% of CD8+ T cells in six donors.

The cDNA for TCR beta came from 5'RACE template switching with UMIs. TCRdb re-called the 5' RACE reads, yielding one record per CDR3 amino acid sequence without DNA. This specimen shows roughly 390,000 distinct CDR3 sequences; the ten leading clones hold over 8.5%. V gene TRBV5-1 combines with J gene TRBJ1-1; TCRdb picks TRBD1, but there is no DNA to check that call. The sequence was collected from a woman between 50 and 59 years old in good health. Sequencing used blood T cells: a sorted CD56 or NKG2C T cell subset, CD4+ or CD8+ T cells, or bulk PBMC T cells (not recorded which). The CDR3 sequence is CASSPEQGENTEAFF. Looking up the rest from reference TRBV5-1 and TRBJ1-1 gives the full variable domain: KAGVTQTPRYLIKTRGQQVTLSCSPISGHRSVSWYQQTPGQGLQFLFEYFSETQRNKGNFPGRFSGRQFSNSRSEMNVSTLELGDSALYLCASSPEQGENTEAFFGQGTRLTVV.